The rows below give T cell receptor beta chains drawn from one sample of a study of graft-versus-host responses after intestinal transplantation. Sequencing was performed with immunoSEQ multiplex PCR; in TCRdb, only in-frame clones are kept and a portion is missing. The sample includes 3,800 or so clones, 84% of them seen just once. This sample comprised ileum tissue, obtained 105 days after intestinal transplantation. These receptors originate from a human patient who received an intestinal transplant, so some T cells may come from the graft donor. Both conserved end residues are part of each CDR3. D genes are given only for firm matches.

v_call d_call cdr3_length cdr3_aa
TRBV15 TRBD1 14 CATSSTGASDTQYF
TRBV4-2 - 14 CASSPRGFPDTQYF
TRBV29-1 - 11 CSVEGGGPSFF
TRBV27 - 16 CASSLLPGPPNTEAFF
TRBV5-1 TRBD2 15 CASRDQRGDQETQYF
TRBV12-5 - 15 CASGLGQASGNTIYF
TRBV18 - 12 CASSPMNTEAFF
TRBV30 TRBD1 13 CAWSVQGATEAFF
TRBV6-6 TRBD1 14 CASNRDRVSNEQFF
TRBV4-3 - 16 CASSQVYRDPTYEQYF
TRBV28 TRBD1 17 CASSLTGTEISGNTIYF
TRBV12-5 TRBD1 15 CASGAPGQGLNEQFF
TRBV14 TRBD2 17 CASSLLGLAGMFNEQFF
TRBV5-6 - 12 CASSLSGDTQYF
TRBV5-8 TRBD2 17 CASSQRTSGDSTDTQYF
TRBV5-6 - 17 CASSLEEDGAYLYGYTF
TRBV14 - 16 CASNWSQVDSGNTIYF
TRBV6-4 TRBD1 14 CASSDSTGTDTQYF
TRBV7-2 - 16 CASSPLGGFSNQPQHF
TRBV5-6 - 16 CASSLPVAWDQETQYF
TRBV11-3 - 12 CASSLGHYGYTF
TRBV12-1 - 15 CASSWGQGLLYGYTF